This is a list of T cell receptor beta chains from one sample in a study of blood T cell repertoires in COVID-19. Measured with immunoSEQ multiplex PCR; TCRdb has only the in-frame clones, and not every one. The sample records more than 100,000 clones, around 92% being singletons. Source material: peripheral blood. The receptors come from a woman aged 55-69 years with acute or convalescent COVID-19. Each CDR3 is given with its conserved first and last residue. Fields, in order: D gene, clone size, V gene, J gene, CDR3 DNA, CDR3 protein. The D gene is left open where the match is weak. Size tells how often a clone was seen (once, few, many) or the class of an expanded clone, and some rows leave it out.

d_gene: NA; abundance: NA; v_gene: TRBV4-1; j_gene: TRBJ1-1; CDR3nt: TGCGCCAGCAGCCCGGACAGTTCAGTGAACACTGAAGCTTTCTTT; CDR3aa: CASSPDSSVNTEAFF
d_gene: NA; abundance: NA; v_gene: TRBV27; j_gene: TRBJ1-2; CDR3nt: TGTGCCAGCAGTCCTTACGGACTGGAAGGCTACACCTTC; CDR3aa: CASSPYGLEGYTF
d_gene: NA; abundance: NA; v_gene: TRBV7-2; j_gene: TRBJ1-3; CDR3nt: TGTGCCAGCAGCCTCTCGGGGAACTCTGGAAACACCATATATTTT; CDR3aa: CASSLSGNSGNTIYF
d_gene: NA; abundance: NA; v_gene: TRBV10-3; j_gene: TRBJ1-3; CDR3nt: TGTGCCATCACCACGGAGGGCTCTGGAAACACCATATATTTT; CDR3aa: CAITTEGSGNTIYF
d_gene: TRBD1; abundance: NA; v_gene: TRBV13; j_gene: TRBJ2-4; CDR3nt: TGTGCCAGCAGCCTCCGGGACAGGCATAACATTCAGTACTTC; CDR3aa: CASSLRDRHNIQYF
d_gene: NA; abundance: NA; v_gene: TRBV19; j_gene: TRBJ2-4; CDR3nt: TGTGCCAGTAGTGCCCAGGTTTTACTAGCCAAAAACATTCAGTACTTC; CDR3aa: CASSAQVLLAKNIQYF
d_gene: TRBD1; abundance: NA; v_gene: TRBV28; j_gene: TRBJ1-2; CDR3nt: TGTGCCAGCAGTCGACAGGGGGCGTCAAACTATGGCTACACCTTC; CDR3aa: CASSRQGASNYGYTF
d_gene: NA; abundance: few; v_gene: TRBV29-1; j_gene: TRBJ2-1; CDR3nt: TGCAGCGTTGCTACCTGGGGGCTGAATGAGCAGTTCTTC; CDR3aa: CSVATWGLNEQFF
d_gene: NA; abundance: once; v_gene: TRBV29-1; j_gene: TRBJ1-1; CDR3nt: TGCAGCGTTGACCTCAGGGGGAACACTGAAGCTTTCTTT; CDR3aa: CSVDLRGNTEAFF
d_gene: NA; abundance: NA; v_gene: TRBV6-6; j_gene: TRBJ2-4; CDR3nt: TGTGCCAGCCTTTGGGGGGTGGGAAACATTCAGTACTTC; CDR3aa: CASLWGVGNIQYF
d_gene: TRBD1; abundance: once; v_gene: TRBV19; j_gene: TRBJ1-6; CDR3nt: TGTGCCAGTAGTTACGTCCCTTTCGGGGCAGGGGGAAATTCACCCCTCCACTTT; CDR3aa: CASSYVPFGAGGNSPLHF
d_gene: NA; abundance: NA; v_gene: TRBV28; j_gene: TRBJ1-2; CDR3nt: TGTGCCAGCAGTTCAACAGGGTACTATGGCTACACCTTC; CDR3aa: CASSSTGYYGYTF
d_gene: NA; abundance: NA; v_gene: TRBV27; j_gene: TRBJ1-2; CDR3nt: TGTGCCAGCAGTTCCGGGCTCACAGGGTACACCTTC; CDR3aa: CASSSGLTGYTF
d_gene: TRBD2; abundance: NA; v_gene: TRBV5-1; j_gene: TRBJ2-7; CDR3nt: TGCGCCAGCAGCCTCGGGACTAGCGGGGCCTACGAGCAGTACTTC; CDR3aa: CASSLGTSGAYEQYF
d_gene: NA; abundance: NA; v_gene: TRBV6-5; j_gene: TRBJ1-2; CDR3nt: TGTGCCAGCCGGGGGGGGAGGGGCCCTTATGGCTACACCTTC; CDR3aa: CASRGGRGPYGYTF
d_gene: NA; abundance: NA; v_gene: TRBV11-3; j_gene: TRBJ2-5; CDR3nt: TGTGCCAGCAGCTTAGATCGATTAATAACACAAGAGACCCAGTACTTC; CDR3aa: CASSLDRLITQETQYF
d_gene: TRBD1; abundance: NA; v_gene: TRBV25-1; j_gene: TRBJ1-2; CDR3nt: TGTGCCAGCAGAAGGACAGGGACTAACTATGGCTACACCTTC; CDR3aa: CASRRTGTNYGYTF
d_gene: TRBD1; abundance: NA; v_gene: TRBV30; j_gene: TRBJ1-1; CDR3nt: TGTGCCTTCGACGGACAGGGGGGCACTGAAGCTTTCTTT; CDR3aa: CAFDGQGGTEAFF
d_gene: TRBD2; abundance: NA; v_gene: TRBV18; j_gene: TRBJ2-7; CDR3nt: TGTGCCAGCTCACCGGGACTAGCGAGCTCCTACGAGCAGTACTTC; CDR3aa: CASSPGLASSYEQYF
d_gene: TRBD2; abundance: NA; v_gene: TRBV27; j_gene: TRBJ2-5; CDR3nt: TGTGCCAGCAAGAGCGGGGTAGCGGGAGACCCGGGAAGGGAGACCCAGTACTTC; CDR3aa: CASKSGVAGDPGRETQYF
d_gene: NA; abundance: NA; v_gene: TRBV5-1; j_gene: TRBJ1-4; CDR3nt: TGCGCCAGCAGCTTCCCAGGGGAAAAACTGTTTTTT; CDR3aa: CASSFPGEKLFF
d_gene: NA; abundance: NA; v_gene: TRBV7-2; j_gene: TRBJ2-5; CDR3nt: TGTGCCAGCAGCTTAATCACAGGTTGGGAGACCCAGTACTTC; CDR3aa: CASSLITGWETQYF
d_gene: NA; abundance: NA; v_gene: TRBV28; j_gene: TRBJ1-4; CDR3nt: TGTGCCAGCAGGGAGGGTGAAAAACTGTTTTTT; CDR3aa: CASREGEKLFF
d_gene: TRBD2; abundance: NA; v_gene: TRBV3-1/TRBV3-2; j_gene: TRBJ2-1; CDR3nt: TGTGCCAGCAGCCCTACTAGCGGGGGGAACAATGAGCAGTTCTTC; CDR3aa: CASSPTSGGNNEQFF
d_gene: TRBD1; abundance: NA; v_gene: TRBV3-1/TRBV3-2; j_gene: TRBJ1-3; CDR3nt: TGTGCCAGCAGCCAAGGACAGGGGCCTGGAAACACCATATATTTT; CDR3aa: CASSQGQGPGNTIYF
d_gene: NA; abundance: NA; v_gene: TRBV19; j_gene: TRBJ1-4; CDR3nt: TGTGCCAGTAGTATTTCGTTAGGGAGTAATGAAAAACTGTTTTTT; CDR3aa: CASSISLGSNEKLFF
d_gene: NA; abundance: NA; v_gene: TRBV5-4; j_gene: TRBJ1-2; CDR3nt: TGTGCCAGCAGCTTGACAGGGACTAACTATGGCTACACCTTC; CDR3aa: CASSLTGTNYGYTF
d_gene: NA; abundance: NA; v_gene: TRBV19; j_gene: TRBJ1-4; CDR3nt: TGTGCCAGTAGTATATCTCAGGGACAAGGTGCTAATGAAAAACTGTTTTTT; CDR3aa: CASSISQGQGANEKLFF
d_gene: NA; abundance: NA; v_gene: TRBV28; j_gene: TRBJ1-1; CDR3nt: TGTGCCAGCAGTTTAGCAGGGAGGGTGGGCACTGAAGCTTTCTTT; CDR3aa: CASSLAGRVGTEAFF
d_gene: TRBD1; abundance: NA; v_gene: TRBV29-1; j_gene: TRBJ1-1; CDR3nt: TGCAGCGGAGACAGGGGAGGTAACACTGAAGCTTTCTTT; CDR3aa: CSGDRGGNTEAFF
d_gene: TRBD1; abundance: few; v_gene: TRBV18; j_gene: TRBJ1-1; CDR3nt: TGTGCCAGCTCACCCCCGGGACAGACAAGAACTGAAGCTTTCTTT; CDR3aa: CASSPPGQTRTEAFF
d_gene: TRBD1; abundance: NA; v_gene: TRBV19; j_gene: TRBJ2-1; CDR3nt: TGTGCCAGTACTTACCGGACAGGGGAAGGTAATGAGCAGTTCTTC; CDR3aa: CASTYRTGEGNEQFF
d_gene: NA; abundance: NA; v_gene: TRBV7-9; j_gene: TRBJ1-6; CDR3nt: TGTGCCAGCAGCTTAGGGGGGCTGTCTCCACCCCTCCACTTT; CDR3aa: CASSLGGLSPPLHF
d_gene: TRBD1; abundance: NA; v_gene: TRBV29-1; j_gene: TRBJ2-1; CDR3nt: TGCAGCGTACTAGGACAGGGGGGAATCTCCTACAATGAGCAGTTCTTC; CDR3aa: CSVLGQGGISYNEQFF
d_gene: TRBD1; abundance: NA; v_gene: TRBV5-3; j_gene: TRBJ1-5; CDR3nt: TGTGCCAGAAGCTTCAGGGGGCACAATCAGCCCCAGCATTTT; CDR3aa: CARSFRGHNQPQHF
d_gene: TRBD2; abundance: once; v_gene: TRBV28; j_gene: TRBJ2-7; CDR3nt: TGTGCCAGCAGTTCACTAGCGCGCTCCTACGAGCAGTACTTC; CDR3aa: CASSSLARSYEQYF
d_gene: NA; abundance: once; v_gene: TRBV28; j_gene: TRBJ1-5; CDR3nt: TGTGCCAGCAGTGAAAGGGGCCGCGGCAGGGAATATCAGCCCCAGCATTTT; CDR3aa: CASSERGRGREYQPQHF
d_gene: TRBD2; abundance: NA; v_gene: TRBV7-2; j_gene: TRBJ2-1; CDR3nt: TGTGCCAGCAGCTCGAGTCCGGGACTAGGTTCATCCTGGCAGTTCTTC; CDR3aa: CASSSSPGLGSSWQFF
d_gene: NA; abundance: NA; v_gene: TRBV15; j_gene: TRBJ1-5; CDR3nt: TGTGCCACCAGCAGCTCAGGGATTCAGCCCCAGCATTTT; CDR3aa: CATSSSGIQPQHF